The 12 T cell receptor beta chains below come from one sample, sequenced in a study of vaccination and CD4 T cells after COVID-19. Cultured CD4+ T cells had their DNA profiled by the Oncomine TCR Beta short-read assay. TCRdb used MiXCR to reprocess the PCR reads, holding one entry per CDR3 protein. The sample holds more than 13,000 distinct CDR3 sequences, 50% to 60% seen once. Treatment of the sample: roughly 10-day PBMC culture with coronavirus spike peptide pools or control peptides (ViraFEST assay). No antigens are known for them. The specimen was CD4+ T cells from blood, cultured in vitro, collected before SARS-CoV-2 vaccination. The receptors here all came from a human donor who had recovered from COVID-19.

This chain uses TRBV6-5 with TRBJ1-1; 7 bases are a match to TRBD1. The V segment lost 2 bases and the J segment 0 bases; nucleotides outside the gene matches: 3. The CDR3 has 15 residues. Germline-derived CDR1 and CDR2 are MNHEY and SVGAGI. Here the CDR3 reads CASSYEGAMNTEAFF. The CDR3 DNA is TGTGCCAGCAGTTACGAGGGGGCGATGAACACTGAAGCTTTCTTT.

The rearrangement joins TRBV5-1 to TRBJ2-3, with TRBD2 identical over 13 bases. Germline assignment: CDR1 SGHRS and CDR2 YFSETQ. V was pared by 5 bases and J by 4 bases, with 7 bases of the junction left unmatched. This CDR3 spans 16 amino acids. The CDR3 here is CASSTGLAGEADTQYF. DNA of the CDR3: TGCGCCAGCAGTACTGGACTAGCGGGAGAGGCAGATACGCAGTATTTT.

The chain links TRBV6-1 to TRBJ2-3, with D possibly TRBD1 on 6 matching bases. This CDR3 region has 11 residues. CDR1 and CDR2 (germline): MNHNS, SASEGT. V was cut by 7 bases and J by 6 bases, with 8 bases left in between. In DNA form, the CDR3 reads TGTGCCAGCAATCAGGGGGATACGCAGTATTTT. It is translated as CASNQGDTQYF.

This rearrangement joins TRBV7-6 to TRBJ1-6; no reliable D call. Germline values: CDR1 SGHVS, CDR2 FNYEAQ. Trimming stripped 2 bases from V and 8 bases from J, with 13 bases between. The CDR3 extends over 15 amino acids. Written as DNA, the CDR3 is TGTGCCAGCAGCTTAAACCCCGGCGGGGATTCACCCCTCCACTTT. Amino acids: CASSLNPGGDSPLHF.

This chain joins TRBV7-2 and TRBJ1-5; D not resolved. The germline gives CDR1 SGHTA, CDR2 FQGNSA. The V gene lost 1 base and the J gene lost 7 bases, with 8 bases spanning the gap. The CDR3 loop spans 13 amino acids. CDR3 sequence reads: CASSLDGRQPQHF. The CDR3 DNA reads TGTGCCAGCAGCTTAGACGGGCGCCAGCCCCAGCATTTT. The full variable domain, in which reference TRBV7-2 and TRBJ1-5 provide the parts outside the CDR3, is GAGVSQSPSNKVTEKGKDVELRCDPISGHTALYWYRQSLGQGLEFLIYFQGNSAPDKSGLPSDRFSAERTGGSVSTLTIQRTQQEDSAVYLCASSLDGRQPQHFGDGTRLSIL.

The rearrangement joins TRBV10-3 to TRBJ1-2; TRBD1 is a possible D gene (5 bases). The CDR3 is 15 amino acids. With 4 bases removed from V and 6 bases from J, the gap between germline ends came to 18 bases. Per germline, CDR1 ENHRY and CDR2 SYGVKD. For the CDR3, the DNA is TGTGCCATCAGTGTCCCGGGACTCAGGTACGATGGCTACACCTTC. Its translation is CAISVPGLRYDGYTF.

The CDR3 is CATSTGQGGYTF. The CDR3 DNA reads TGTGCCACCAGCACGGGGCAGGGTGGCTACACCTTC. The genes are TRBV15 and TRBJ1-2, with a possible D match to TRBD1 (5 bases). The length of the CDR3 is 12 residues. Trimming left V 4 bases short and J 7 bases short, with 10 bases between. Germline CDR1 is LNHNV and CDR2 is YYDKDF (reference sequence).

This chain uses TRBV20-1 with TRBJ2-3; 12 nucleotides line up with TRBD2. Germline V gene lookup returns CDR1 DFQATT and CDR2 SNEGSKA (reference sequence). The CDR3 spans 14 residues. The ends lost 6 bases at V and 2 bases at J; junction bases unmatched: 3. Here the CDR3 DNA reads TGCAGTGCCCTAGCGGGGGGGGCCACAGATACGCAGTATTTT. Its protein product is CSALAGGATDTQYF.

This clonotype was counted a single time. At one boundary the junction diverges from the germline segment, which might be a read error. This chain links TRBV25-1 with TRBJ1-6; a possible D gene is TRBD1 (6 bases). The germline gives CDR1 MGHDK, CDR2 SYGVNS. This CDR3 contains 18 residues. CDR3 sequence: CASSESGQTKEGDSPLHF. The DNA of the CDR3 is TGTGCCAGCAGCGAATCAGGACAGACCAAGGAGGGCGATTCACCCCTCCACTTT.

The rearrangement joins TRBV19 to TRBJ1-1, with D perhaps TRBD1 (5 bases). Germline V gene lookup returns CDR1 LNHDA and CDR2 SQIVND (reference sequence). This CDR3 region has 16 residues. V was clipped by 10 bases and J by 0 bases, with 21 bases between them. CDR3: CATSREGPQVNTEAFF. The CDR3 coding sequence is TGTGCCACCTCCCGGGAGGGCCCACAGGTGAACACTGAAGCTTTCTTT.

This clonotype was picked up a small number of times. J is TRBJ2-2 and V is TRBV12-3 or TRBV12-4; D is perhaps TRBD1 (6 bases). Trimming took 5 bases from V and 8 from J, leaving 15 bases between them. This CDR3 is 14 amino acids long. In DNA, the CDR3 is TGTGCCAGCAGTGAGATACAGGGTCAGGGGGAGCTGTTTTTT. It codes for CASSEIQGQGELFF.

This clonotype was recorded only once. The chain joins TRBV2 to TRBJ2-3, with TRBD1 matching over 8 bases. The CDR3 spans 15 residues. The J segment lost 4 bases and the V segment lost 4 bases, leaving 7 bases of the junction unmatched. Germline V CDR1 and CDR2: SNHLY, FYNNEI. The CDR3 reads CASSARDRWADTQYF. CDR3 DNA: TGTGCCAGCAGTGCGCGGGACAGGTGGGCAGATACGCAGTATTTT.